This T cell receptor (beta chain) was sequenced for a study of response to subunit inactivated influenza vaccine. TCRdb re-called the RT-PCR reads with MiXCR, one entry per CDR3 protein. Seen here are around 480,000 distinct CDR3 sequences, about 10% observed once, and the top ten hold less than 15%. CDR1 and CDR2 (germline): SGDLS, YYNGEE. The CDR3 length is 13 residues. V shed 1 base and J shed 0 bases, with 5 bases lying between them. The table lists this clonotype with a few counts. Its matching antigen is unknown. Overall study results and limits: There was a suggestion from the authors that each seasonal influenza vaccination recruits few new T cells.

The chain combines TRBV9 with TRBJ2-7; D unresolved. This clonotype was obtained from a man aged 45 to 65 who received an inactivated influenza vaccine. The sample in question was PBMCs from blood, obtained more than 35 days after vaccination. In nucleotides, the CDR3 is TGTGCCAGCAGCGTATCTGCCTCCTACGAGCAGTACTTC. This encodes CASSVSASYEQYF.